A selection of T cell receptor beta chains follows, all from one sample in a study of T cell responses to AZD1222 COVID-19 vaccine. Libraries were prepared by immunoSEQ multiplex PCR; TCRdb keeps only in-frame clonotypes and omits some of them. The sample holds around 150,000 clones, about 92% seen once. The sample consisted of peripheral blood, taken 28 days after the second AZD1222 dose. All receptors come from an adult who received the AZD1222 COVID-19 vaccine. CDR3s leave out the opening cysteine and the closing phenylalanine or tryptophan.

CDR3aa: ASSKPGRGSEAF; v_gene: TRBV19; j_gene: TRBJ1-1
CDR3aa: AWSKGGWRDSYEQY; v_gene: TRBV30; j_gene: TRBJ2-7
CDR3aa: ASSQGTRIANYGYT; v_gene: TRBV4-1; j_gene: TRBJ1-2
CDR3aa: ASSLIPGQLGNTIY; v_gene: TRBV28; j_gene: TRBJ1-3
CDR3aa: ASRSTGSSADYEKLF; v_gene: TRBV10-2; j_gene: TRBJ1-4
CDR3aa: ASSVRRGANLLSYNEQF; v_gene: TRBV10-2; j_gene: TRBJ2-1
CDR3aa: ASSPGTADATNEKLF; v_gene: TRBV4-2; j_gene: TRBJ1-4
CDR3aa: SVEDGETNNEQF; v_gene: TRBV29-1; j_gene: TRBJ2-1
CDR3aa: ASSHRDSPGNTIY; v_gene: TRBV11-2; j_gene: TRBJ1-3
CDR3aa: SVGSGTDYGYT; v_gene: TRBV29-1; j_gene: TRBJ1-2
CDR3aa: ASSQNRDSYNEQF; v_gene: TRBV4-1; j_gene: TRBJ2-1
CDR3aa: SVDRTGQGNTGELF; v_gene: TRBV29-1; j_gene: TRBJ2-2
CDR3aa: ASREGTSGSRSTDTQY; v_gene: TRBV7-3; j_gene: TRBJ2-3
CDR3aa: ASSLLAAAYEQY; v_gene: TRBV5-1; j_gene: TRBJ2-7
CDR3aa: ASSLLYNEQF; v_gene: TRBV28; j_gene: TRBJ2-1
CDR3aa: ASTGLSVDTQY; v_gene: TRBV12-3/TRBV12-4; j_gene: TRBJ2-3
CDR3aa: ASSLAYRAGYGYT; v_gene: TRBV5-1; j_gene: TRBJ1-2